The 20 T cell receptor beta chains in this list originate from one sample, sequenced in a study of T cell responses to AZD1222 COVID-19 vaccine. Repertoires were generated with immunoSEQ multiplex PCR, while TCRdb's copy carries only in-frame clones and drops some. This sample carries under 95,000 clones, 88% of them seen once, and the ten largest clones take roughly 15%. Sequences were derived from peripheral blood, sampled on day 0 of AZD1222 vaccination. The receptor source for this set is an adult in good health.

This chain links TRBV2 with TRBJ2-7, with 7 bases fitting TRBD1. V gave up 1 base and J gave up 3 bases; unmatched junction bases: 6. Germline V gene sequence: CDR1 SNHLY, CDR2 FYNNEI. The CDR3 totals 15 residues. The CDR3 DNA is TGTGCCAGCAGTGAAGATGAACAGGGGTTCTACGAGCAGTACTTC. Translated: CASSEDEQGFYEQYF.

This chain uses TRBV19 with TRBJ1-2, with D possibly being TRBD1 (5 bases). This CDR3 has 13 amino acids. Germline V CDR1 and CDR2: LNHDA, SQIVND (reference sequence). Trimming left V 3 bases short and J 3 bases short, with 8 bases between. CDR3: CASSIRTHYGYTF. CDR3 nucleotide sequence: TGTGCCAGTAGTATTCGGACACACTATGGCTACACCTTC.

The chain has TRBV19 and TRBJ1-5; 7 positions match TRBD1. From germline, CDR1 is LNHDA and CDR2 SQIVND (reference sequence). Trimming cost V 2 bases and J 11 bases; bases outside gene matches: 3. This CDR3 spans 12 amino acids. CDR3 protein: CASSIQDRSQHF. The DNA for the CDR3 is TGTGCCAGTAGTATACAGGACAGGTCCCAGCATTTT.

The rearrangement links TRBV10-3 to TRBJ1-1; tentative D call: TRBD1 (6 bases). The V gene lost 0 bases and the J gene lost 1 base, with 9 bases spanning the gap. CDR3 size: 15 residues. CDR1 and CDR2 from the germline V gene are ENHRY and SYGVKD. The CDR3 region is CAISESNRANTEAFF. The CDR3 coding sequence is TGTGCCATCAGTGAGTCTAACAGGGCGAACACTGAAGCTTTCTTT.

This clone was recorded only once. This rearrangement joins TRBV7-9 to TRBJ2-1, with 11 positions matching TRBD2. J was trimmed by 5 bases and V by 4 bases; bases with no gene match: 4. The germline V gene has CDR1 SEHNR and CDR2 FQNEAQ (reference sequence). This CDR3 spans 15 amino acids. The CDR3 DNA is TGTGCCAGCAGCTCAGGGACTAGCGGACACAATGAGCAGTTCTTC. Translating gives CASSSGTSGHNEQFF.

The chain employs TRBV11-2 and TRBJ2-7; 8 bases line up with TRBD2. CDR3 size: 15 residues. CDR1 and CDR2 (germline): SGHAT, FQNNGV. The V gene end was trimmed by 5 bases and the J gene end by 2 bases; junction bases not matched to a gene: 8. Written as DNA, the CDR3 is TGTGCCAGCAGCCGTTTGGAACTAGCGGCCTACGAGCAGTACTTC. Its protein product is CASSRLELAAYEQYF.

The rearrangement uses TRBV6-1 and TRBJ2-7; D gene uncertain. Trimming shortened V by 2 bases and J by 1 base, and 6 bases separated the two germline ends. This CDR3 comprises 13 residues. Germline V gene sequence: CDR1 MNHNS, CDR2 SASEGT. DNA for the CDR3: TGTGCCAGCAGTGAACTGGGGTCCTACGAGCAGTACTTC. Protein sequence: CASSELGSYEQYF.

J is TRBJ1-1 and V is TRBV12-3 or TRBV12-4, with D possibly TRBD1 on 5 matching bases. This CDR3 comprises 11 residues. V was cut by 7 bases and J by 10 bases, with 13 bases left in between. The CDR3 reads CASTRQHTAFF. CDR3 DNA: TGTGCCAGCACCCGACAGCATACAGCTTTCTTT.

This clone was found once. The genes are TRBV19 and TRBJ1-1, with 7 bases lining up with TRBD1. V shed 6 bases, J shed 0 bases, and the junction held 13 bases outside the gene matches. The germline gives CDR1 LNHDA, CDR2 SQIVND (reference sequence). The CDR3 is 17 amino acids. The CDR3 reads CASRGPPGQNMNTEAFF. The DNA of the CDR3 is TGTGCCAGTAGGGGCCCTCCGGGACAGAATATGAACACTGAAGCTTTCTTT.

The CDR3 sequence is CASSEAGLAGFGNEQFF. For the CDR3, the DNA is TGTGCCAGCAGTGAAGCCGGACTAGCGGGATTTGGAAATGAGCAGTTCTTC. This rearrangement joins TRBV6-1 to TRBJ2-1; 12 nucleotides agree with TRBD2. In germline, CDR1 is MNHNS, CDR2 SASEGT. There are 17 residues in the CDR3. After removal of 0 bases from V and 7 bases from J, the junction contained 7 bases not matched to a gene.

V and J are TRBV5-1 and TRBJ2-5; D is undetermined. CDR1 and CDR2 (germline): SGHRS, YFSETQ. This CDR3 comprises 14 residues. V was clipped by 0 bases and J by 7 bases, with 13 bases between them. The CDR3 DNA follows: TGCGCCAGCAGCTTGGATCGGCCCAGGAGGACCCAGTACTTC. Its translation: CASSLDRPRRTQYF.

The genes are TRBV24-1 and TRBJ2-5; the match to TRBD1 covers 7 bases. Germline lookup yields CDR1 KGHDR and CDR2 SFDVKD. This CDR3 has 15 residues. V shed 4 bases, J shed 2 bases, and the junction held 6 bases outside the gene matches. CDR3 in DNA: TGTGCCACCAGTGACCCCCCGGGACAGCAAGAGACCCAGTACTTC. Its translation is CATSDPPGQQETQYF.

The rearrangement links TRBV18 to TRBJ2-1, with 8 bases fitting TRBD2. CDR1 and CDR2 from the germline V gene are KGHSH and LQKENI. V shed 2 bases, J shed 6 bases, and the junction held 3 bases outside the gene matches. The CDR3 length is 14 residues. The CDR3 DNA reads as TGTGCCAGCTCACCAACTCGGGAGGGCAATGAGCAGTTCTTC. The encoded protein is CASSPTREGNEQFF.

This clone was found a few times. This chain links TRBV3-1 (or the pseudogene TRBV3-2) with TRBJ2-3; unclear D gene. Per germline, CDR1 LGHDT and CDR2 YNNKEL (reference sequence). V lost 0 bases, J lost 2 bases, and 15 bases lay in between. The CDR3 spans 17 residues. CDR3 residues: CASSQEGLVPSTDTQYF. The CDR3 nucleotides are TGTGCCAGCAGCCAAGAGGGCCTAGTCCCTTCCACAGATACGCAGTATTTT.

The chain combines TRBV24-1 with TRBJ1-5, with D hard to call. The CDR3 is made up of 9 amino acids. Looked up from germline, CDR1 is KGHDR and CDR2 is SFDVKD. With 9 bases removed from V and 12 bases from J, the gap between germline ends came to 8 bases. CDR3 loop: CATGRLQHF. For the CDR3, the DNA is TGTGCCACCGGACGACTCCAGCATTTT.

The chain couples TRBV2 to TRBJ1-2; TRBD1 matches at 8 bases. The germline V gene has CDR1 SNHLY and CDR2 FYNNEI. The V segment lost 6 bases and the J segment 3 bases; nucleotides outside the gene matches: 6. CDR3 size: 14 residues. The DNA for the CDR3 is TGTGCCAGCAGGGTGACAGGGGTTGACTATGGCTACACCTTC. It is translated as CASRVTGVDYGYTF.

This chain joins TRBV27 and TRBJ1-3; 7 bases fit TRBD1. Germline CDR1 MNHEY, CDR2 SMNVEV (reference sequence). The CDR3 is made up of 19 amino acids. V lost 5 bases to trimming and J lost 0 bases; unmatched junction nucleotides: 16. For the CDR3, the DNA is TGTGCCAGCAGTCCCGCGCGGGGGCAGGGGGGAATCTCTGGAAACACCATATATTTT. Its protein product is CASSPARGQGGISGNTIYF.

The rearrangement joins TRBV30 to TRBJ1-5; D perhaps matches TRBD1 (6 bases). Germline V lookup: CDR1 GTSNPN, CDR2 SVGIG (reference sequence). With 6 bases removed from V and 5 bases from J, the gap between germline ends came to 14 bases. This CDR3 region has 13 residues. CDR3 residues: CACTVGGYQPQHF. DNA of the CDR3: TGTGCCTGTACTGTGGGGGGCTATCAGCCCCAGCATTTT. Drawing the rest from reference TRBV30 and TRBJ1-5, the complete variable domain is SQTIHQWPATLVQPVGSPLSLECTVEGTSNPNLYWYRQAAGRGLQLLFYSVGIGQISSEVPQNLSASRPQDRQFILSSKKLLLSDSGFYLCACTVGGYQPQHFGDGTRLSIL.

The V gene is TRBV3-1 (or the pseudogene TRBV3-2), the J gene TRBJ1-1, with D uncertain. Germline V gene data show CDR1 as LGHDT and CDR2 as YNNKEL (reference sequence). V was trimmed by 1 base and J by 5 bases, leaving 5 bases between them. The CDR3 has 12 residues. The CDR3 spells CASSQVWTEAFF. The CDR3 nucleotides are TGTGCCAGCAGCCAAGTTTGGACTGAAGCTTTCTTT.

The chain joins TRBV19 to TRBJ2-1; D is uncertain. CDR3 length: 15 residues. Germline lookup yields CDR1 LNHDA and CDR2 SQIVND (reference sequence). V was pared by 3 bases and J by 4 bases, with 13 bases between. CDR3 loop: CASSIWQDLYNEQFF. The CDR3 nucleotides read TGTGCCAGTAGTATTTGGCAGGACCTTTACAATGAGCAGTTCTTC.